This TCR beta chain was profiled in a study of CD8 T cells in Susac syndrome. CDR3 length: 15 amino acids. Trimming removed 0 bases from V and 12 bases from J; junction bases left unmatched: 5. CDR1 is MGHRA and CDR2 is YSYEKL in the germline V gene. 0.5 to 1 ug RNA was reverse transcribed with random hexamers. Multiplex immunoSEQ PCR targeted 54 Vbeta and 13 Jbeta TCR beta segments. One entry per CDR3 protein results from TCRdb running MiXCR on the immunoSEQ multiplex PCR reads. The sample includes around 85,000 distinct CDR3 sequences, about 95% seen only once; the top ten take about 0.45%. The gene calls are TRBV4-1 and TRBJ2-6; 10 bases are shared with TRBD1. The sequenced sample consisted of CD8+ T cells from PBMCs. This receptor was identified in a human donor with Susac syndrome. The CDR3 DNA reads as TGCGCCAGCAGCCAAGAGCCGGGACAGGGGCCCGTCCTGACTTTC. This encodes CASSQEPGQGPVLTF.